Here is one TCR beta chain with its context. TCRdb re-analysed the 5' RACE reads in MiXCR, keeping a single row per CDR3 protein. The sample lists 68,000 or so distinct CDR3 sequences; over 9% were seen once. These data are taken from a study of early T cells in non-severe SARS-CoV-2 infection. V was pared by 2 bases and J by 6 bases, with 11 bases between. CDR1 is SGHVS, CDR2 FQNEAQ, per germline. This CDR3 spans 14 amino acids. This TCR was sampled from an adult who was a healthcare worker with PCR-confirmed SARS-CoV-2 infection or an uninfected control (not recorded which). The specimen sequenced was whole blood. The gene calls are TRBV7-8 and TRBJ2-1, with unresolved D. The CDR3 region is CASSLYGFINEQFF. The CDR3 DNA is TGTGCCAGCAGCTTATACGGTTTTATCAATGAGCAGTTCTTC.